Given below is one TCR beta chain in context. This clonotype was seen a few times. This clone's antigen is unknown. Nothing much larger sits one base from this clone, and base qualities are not available. The data derive from a study of vaccination and CD4 T cells after COVID-19 (dated by TCRdb to about 2022). For the wider study: SARS-CoV-2 positivity had been established in the convalescent patients by nasal swab PCR, and mild disease was recorded in nine of these patients and severe disease in one. Post-COVID blood samples were collected from convalescent patients a median of roughly 100 days after diagnosis, with a range of about 35 to 161 days. Control cultures used a CEFX viral epitope pool as positive control, an HIV-1 Nef peptide pool as negative control, or no peptide. Two doses of either the Pfizer-BioNTech BNT162b2 vaccine (n=8) or the Moderna mRNA-1273 vaccine (n=2) were administered to participants. In around nine COVID-19 convalescent patients and a handful of infection-naive healthy vaccine recipients, the spike-specific CD4+ TCR repertoire before mRNA vaccination was compared with the repertoire after mRNA vaccination. Six males and four females were included in the convalescent cohort, with two Hispanic individuals, seven Caucasians, two Asians and one multiracial person represented. Post-vaccine blood samples were taken a median of 72 days after the second vaccine dose, with a range of about 13 to 250 days. The cultures were stimulated with overlapping spike peptide pools from SARS-CoV-2 and from the common cold coronaviruses HCoV-NL63, HCoV-OC43 and HCoV-229E. The paper's findings and limits, for the study overall: The study included relatively few convalescent patients and did not analyze early timepoints after natural infection. Of the vaccine-specific clones in convalescent patients, 304 of 307, or nearly all, reacted only to SARS-CoV-2 spike and did not cross-react with common cold coronaviruses. Although the median number of SARS-CoV-2-reactive clonotypes went up from roughly 22 after infection to 30 to 45 after vaccination, the increase was not significant. In convalescent patients, a median roughly 87% of post-vaccine SARS-CoV-2-reactive clones were detected only after vaccination, and vaccine-specific priming was suggested by this finding.

Sample treatment or condition, as interpreted from the label and publication: roughly nine-day PBMC culture with coronavirus spike peptide pools or control peptides (ViraFEST assay). To expand antigen-specific T cells with peptide pools and then pick out the expanded clonotypes through TCR sequencing, the study relied on the ViraFEST assay. The convalescent patients' positive SARS-CoV-2 PCR tests fell between March and December 2020, which was before the Alpha, Beta and Delta variants emerged in the United States. Some 2 million PBMCs per well were cultured in IMDM with about 5% human AB serum and approximately 9.1 IU/ml IL-2, plus 10 ug/ml peptide pools. On days 3 and 7, half of the culture medium was replaced with fresh IL-2-containing medium. After 10 days of culture, CD4+ T cells were isolated by negative selection using the EasySep CD4+ T cell isolation kit. PBMCs were separated from whole blood using Ficoll-Paque Plus gradient centrifugation and then either used fresh or cryopreserved at -140C. Triplicate wells were generally used for each culture condition.

Library preparation used PCR. DNA from cultured CD4+ T cells was subjected to TCR sequencing with the Oncomine TCR Beta short-read assay at the Johns Hopkins FTIC core. The QIAamp micro DNA kit was used to extract genomic DNA from the cultured CD4+ T cells. Oncomine TCR Beta libraries from cultured CD4+ T cells were pooled with unique dual indexes and sequenced on an Illumina iSeq 100. As for how the authors treated the data: Non-productive sequences were filtered out, and CDR3s that did not start with C, did not end with F or W, or were shorter than 7 amino acids were discarded. Antigen-specific clonotypes were identified with the MANAFEST web application by comparing peptide-stimulated wells with reference and other culture wells. For a clone to be called positive, the clone needed an FDR below 0.05, an odds ratio above 5, and a productive frequency above 0.1% in at least two of three replicate wells. Clonotypes that were significantly expanded in both SARS-CoV-2 spike wells and at least one common cold coronavirus spike condition were defined as cross-reactive. Levenshtein distances (stringdist) and unrooted phylogenetic trees (ape) in R version 3.6.1 were used to assess CDR3 homology. The raw public data were reprocessed by TCRdb itself: fastp quality trimming at Q25, MiXCR clonotype calling, in-frame beta chains only. Rows with one shared CDR3 protein collapse into an entry with the most common genes and DNA. The V and J calls shown here were made by TCRdb, not taken from the authors' results. Counted in this sample were 9,500 to 13,000 distinct CDR3 sequences; about 31% of them appeared once. Roughly a tenth of the sample goes to the ten largest clones.

This TCR was recovered from a human donor who had recovered from COVID-19. The sample consisted of CD4+ T cells from blood, cultured in vitro, taken after SARS-CoV-2 vaccination.

Here is the DNA: TGTGCCAGCAGCCATCAAGGCCGGTCCCTAGAAGCTTTCTTT. The resulting protein is CASSHQGRSLEAFF. The sequence links TRBV14 to TRBJ1-1; no confident D gene assignment can be made. From cysteine to phenylalanine, the CDR3 is 14 amino acids long. Of all the DNA, just the CDR3 is kept, 42 bases in frame from base 1. Sequences SGHDN (CDR1) and FVKESK (CDR2) are obtained from the germline V gene. The V and J ends are trimmed by 3 bases and 8 bases, leaving 16 bases between them.